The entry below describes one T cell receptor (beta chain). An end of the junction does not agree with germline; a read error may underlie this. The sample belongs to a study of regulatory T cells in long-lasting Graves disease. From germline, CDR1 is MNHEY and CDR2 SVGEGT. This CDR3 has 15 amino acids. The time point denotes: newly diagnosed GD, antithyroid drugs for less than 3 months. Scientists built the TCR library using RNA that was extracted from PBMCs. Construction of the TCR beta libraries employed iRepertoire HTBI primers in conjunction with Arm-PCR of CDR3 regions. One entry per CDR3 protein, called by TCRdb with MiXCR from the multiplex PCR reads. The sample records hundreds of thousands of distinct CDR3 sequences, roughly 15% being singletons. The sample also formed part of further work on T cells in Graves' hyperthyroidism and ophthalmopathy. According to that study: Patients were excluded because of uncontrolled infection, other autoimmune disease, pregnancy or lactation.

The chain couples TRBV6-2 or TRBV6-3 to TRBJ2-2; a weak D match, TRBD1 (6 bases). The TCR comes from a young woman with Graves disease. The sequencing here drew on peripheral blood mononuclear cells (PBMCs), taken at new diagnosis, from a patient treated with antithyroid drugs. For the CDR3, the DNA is TGTGCCAGCAGGGGGGCGAGCGGAAACACCAGGGAGCTGTTTTTT. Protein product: CASRGASGNTRELFF.